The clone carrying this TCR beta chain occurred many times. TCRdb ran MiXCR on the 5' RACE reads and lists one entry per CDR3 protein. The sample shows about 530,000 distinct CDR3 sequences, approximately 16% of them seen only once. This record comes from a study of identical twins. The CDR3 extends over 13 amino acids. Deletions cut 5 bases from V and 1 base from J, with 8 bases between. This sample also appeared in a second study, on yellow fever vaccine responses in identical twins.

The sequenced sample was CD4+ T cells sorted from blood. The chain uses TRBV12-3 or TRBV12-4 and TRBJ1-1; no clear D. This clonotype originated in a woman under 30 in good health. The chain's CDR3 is CASSRLQNTEAFF. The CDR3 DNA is TGTGCCAGCAGTCGTTTACAGAACACTGAAGCTTTCTTT.